What follows are 12 T cell receptor beta chains derived from one specimen sequenced in a study of T cell responses to AZD1222 COVID-19 vaccine. The repertoire was sequenced with immunoSEQ multiplex PCR; TCRdb's copy has only in-frame clones and lacks some. Here the sample spans some 150,000 clones, 70% to 90% being singletons. The specimen was peripheral blood, collected 28 days after the second AZD1222 dose. The source is an adult who received the AZD1222 COVID-19 vaccine.

The genes are TRBV10-3 and TRBJ1-1; 7 nucleotides align to TRBD1. Germline values: CDR1 ENHRY, CDR2 SYGVKD. CDR3 length: 14 amino acids. Trimming at V came to 2 bases and at J to 5 bases, leaving 5 bases not matched to a gene. The CDR3 region is CAISEPDRATEAFF. Written as DNA, the CDR3 is TGTGCCATCAGTGAGCCCGACAGGGCGACTGAAGCTTTCTTT.

V and J are TRBV30 and TRBJ1-3; tentatively, D is TRBD1 (5 bases). The germline V gene encodes CDR1 GTSNPN and CDR2 SVGIG (reference sequence). V was trimmed by 0 bases and J by 4 bases, leaving 10 bases between them. CDR3 length equals 14 residues. The CDR3 region is CAWSVSGSGNTIYF. DNA for the CDR3: TGTGCCTGGAGTGTCTCAGGGAGCGGAAACACCATATATTTT.

This rearrangement joins TRBV6-5 to TRBJ1-2; 8 bases line up with TRBD1. CDR1 is MNHEY and CDR2 is SVGAGI in the germline V gene. The CDR3 spans 14 residues. V lost 2 bases and J lost 4; bases outside the gene matches: 3. Written as DNA, the CDR3 is TGTGCCAGCAGTTACGCAGGGGGCATCTATGGCTACACCTTC. Amino acids: CASSYAGGIYGYTF.

The rearrangement links TRBV27 to TRBJ2-1; 10 bases align to TRBD1. CDR1 MNHEY and CDR2 SMNVEV come from the germline V gene (reference sequence). The V segment lost 3 bases and the J segment 6 bases; nucleotides outside the gene matches: 5. The CDR3 covers 15 residues. This CDR3 is CASSFGTGVLNEQFF. CDR3 bases: TGTGCCAGCAGTTTCGGGACAGGGGTACTCAATGAGCAGTTCTTC.

Only a few counts were recorded for this clone. V gene TRBV27 combines with J gene TRBJ1-1; tentative D call: TRBD1 (5 bases). Trimming stripped 5 bases from V and 4 bases from J, with 11 bases between. CDR1 MNHEY and CDR2 SMNVEV come from the germline V gene (reference sequence). The length of the CDR3 is 13 residues. The CDR3 bases are TGTGCCAGCAGTGGGGCTCGGCCCACTGAAGCTTTCTTT. This translates into CASSGARPTEAFF.

This chain connects TRBV5-4 to TRBJ2-7; TRBD2 matches 16 bases. Trimming at V came to 4 bases and at J to 5 bases, leaving 9 bases not matched to a gene. Germline V gives CDR1 SGHNT, CDR2 YYREEE (reference sequence). The CDR3 extends over 17 amino acids. The CDR3 region has the DNA TGTGCCAGCAGCCCGGGACTAGCGGGGGGGGCCCCCCACGAGCAGTACTTC. Encoded protein: CASSPGLAGGAPHEQYF.

The chain has TRBV15 and TRBJ1-5; 9 nucleotides align to TRBD1. The CDR3 is 15 amino acids. CDR1 LNHNV and CDR2 YYDKDF come from the germline V gene (reference sequence). With V trimmed by 3 bases and J by 4 bases, 4 bases remained unmatched. The DNA for the CDR3 is TGTGCCACCAGCAGTACAGGGGGCCCAAATCAGCCCCAGCATTTT. It translates to CATSSTGGPNQPQHF.

The rearrangement joins TRBV5-6 to TRBJ2-6; D not certain. This CDR3 comprises 16 residues. Germline lookup yields CDR1 SGHDT and CDR2 YYEEEE. Trimming left V 0 bases short and J 3 bases short, with 10 bases between. As DNA, the CDR3 is TGTGCCAGCAGCTTGGTGCCAGGTATTGGGGCCAACGTCCTGACTTTC. Translating gives CASSLVPGIGANVLTF.

The chain employs TRBV7-9 and TRBJ1-1, with D possibly TRBD1 on 5 matching bases. CDR1 SEHNR and CDR2 FQNEAQ come from the germline V gene (reference sequence). The CDR3 totals 14 residues. V was trimmed by 5 bases and J by 2 bases, leaving 12 bases between them. The CDR3 loop reads CASSPGTFNTEAFF. In DNA, the CDR3 is TGTGCCAGCAGCCCCGGGACTTTCAACACTGAAGCTTTCTTT.

The V call is TRBV6-5, the J call TRBJ1-1; no definite D call. The CDR3 contains 10 residues. V was clipped by 6 bases and J by 10 bases, with 9 bases between them. Germline V CDR1 and CDR2: MNHEY, SVGAGI. This chain's CDR3 is CASRAEGAFF. The CDR3 nucleotides read TGTGCCAGCAGAGCAGAGGGAGCTTTCTTT.

The chain is built from TRBV24-1 and TRBJ2-2; TRBD2 is a possible D gene (5 bases). The V gene's germline CDR1 is KGHDR and CDR2 SFDVKD. V was pared by 2 bases and J by 6 bases, with 9 bases between. The length of the CDR3 is 14 residues. The CDR3 bases are TGTGCCACCAGTGATTCCAGGACTCCCGGGGAGCTGTTTTTT. It is translated as CATSDSRTPGELFF.

As concerns this clone: The junction departs from the called germline gene at one end, perhaps through a read error. The chain carries TRBV29-1 and TRBJ2-5; TRBD2 might be the D (5 bases). The CDR3 runs 12 residues. The germline gives CDR1 SQVTM, CDR2 ANQGSEA. The CDR3 loop reads CSAPGGGEPQYF. CDR3 sequence (DNA): TGCAGCGCCCCCGGCGGAGGAGAGCCCCAGTACTTC. The full variable domain, its missing parts supplied by reference TRBV29-1 and TRBJ2-5, is SAVISQKPSRDICQRGTSLTIQCQVDSQVTMMFWYRQQPGQSLTLIATANQGSEATYESGFVIDKFPISRPNLTFSTLTVSNMSPEDSSIYLCSAPGGGEPQYFGPGTRLLVL.